Listed here is a single TCR delta chain. As yet, its antigen is unknown. A far larger clone is one nucleotide away, so this likely arose from a read error. Additional DNA sequences in this sample encode the identical CDR3. The entry originates in a study of gamma delta lymphoproliferative disorders and STAT genes. Study-wide context: The LymphoTrack Dx TCRG Assay amplified gamma chains from at least 50 ng of genomic DNA. Study outcomes and limitations: Gamma repertoires grouped patients separately from controls; delta repertoires showed no separation.

There are 16 residues in the CDR3. Looked up from germline, CDR1 is TVYSNPD and CDR2 is GDNSRS (reference sequence). V dropped 3 bases and J dropped 5 bases, with 25 bases sitting between them. Sequencing used genomic DNA taken from PBMCs of patients and controls. TCRdb re-analyzed the multiplex PCR reads via CATT. Of around 3,700 delta-chain clones in the sample, more than 0.85% are singletons; the top ten hold around 25%. The rearrangement links TRDV3 to TRDJ1; no definite D call. Sequenced input: blood. The receptor was derived from a human donor in good health. CDR3 loop: CAFVFPTTQTPDKLIF. CDR3 sequence (DNA): TGTGCCTTCGTATTTCCCACTACTCAAACACCTGATAAACTCATCTTT.